Described below is a single T cell receptor beta chain sequence and its context. Its target is not known. The sample is drawn from a study of graft-versus-host responses after intestinal transplantation. Study details: Recipients obtained multivisceral, liver-intestinal, or isolated intestinal transplants. The recipients all started with anti-thymocyte globulin induction and then took tacrolimus and steroids for around three years. Study-level points and caveats: The authors found GvH clones in recipient marrow, some appearing first in ileum or blood. The study found high graft-versus-host to host-versus-graft clonal ratios in allografts of patients with graft-donor T cell macrochimerism.

The CDR3 sequence is 12 residues long. Germline assignment: CDR1 LNHNV and CDR2 YYDKDF (reference sequence). TCRdb's copy holds only in-frame clones and misses some; the assay was immunoSEQ multiplex PCR. The data contain about 88,000 clones, almost 90% of them seen just once; the ten biggest clones take up roughly 0.099%. The sequenced sample was unstimulated CD4+ T cells sorted from spleen or lymph node cells, obtained before intestinal transplant. This receptor was obtained from a human donor who received an intestinal transplant. The chain joins TRBV15 to TRBJ2-5; D is unclear. The DNA end is more similar to TRBJ2-7, so the J call may be wrong. CDR3 loop: CALKTQKCEQYF. The DNA for the CDR3 is TGTGCCCTGAAAACACAGAAGTGCGAGCAGTACTTC.